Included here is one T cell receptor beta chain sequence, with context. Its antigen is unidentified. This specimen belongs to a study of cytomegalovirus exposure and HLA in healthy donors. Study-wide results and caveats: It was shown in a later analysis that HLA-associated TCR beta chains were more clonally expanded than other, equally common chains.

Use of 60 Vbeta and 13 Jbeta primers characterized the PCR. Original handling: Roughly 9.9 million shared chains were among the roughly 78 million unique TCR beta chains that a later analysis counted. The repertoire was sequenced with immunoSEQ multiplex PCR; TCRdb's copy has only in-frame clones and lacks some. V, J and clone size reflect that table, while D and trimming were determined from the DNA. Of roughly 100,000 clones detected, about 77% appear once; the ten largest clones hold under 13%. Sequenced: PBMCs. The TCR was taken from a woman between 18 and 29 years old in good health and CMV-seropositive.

This CDR3 reads CAISETRTRLGELFF. DNA for the CDR3: TGTGCCATCAGTGAGACCAGGACTCGACTCGGGGAGCTGTTTTTT. This chain connects TRBV10-3 to TRBJ2-2, with D possibly being TRBD2 (5 bases). Germline V gene lookup returns CDR1 ENHRY and CDR2 SYGVKD. Trimming removed 2 bases from V and 7 bases from J, with 14 bases in between. The CDR3 contains 15 residues.